This TCR beta chain is drawn from a study of chemoradiotherapy in HPV16-positive cancers. Overall study context: Candidate HPV-specific clones and shared TCR motifs came from two HPV16-positive patients. Regarding the study as a whole: Functional assays defining HPV-specific T cells used only a couple of HPV16-positive patients. During treatment, candidate HPV-specific clones and E7-related motifs expanded in tumor.

The germline V gene has CDR1 SGHRS and CDR2 YFSETQ. Trimming left V 5 bases short and J 8 bases short, with 17 bases between. The CDR3 spans 14 residues. Method: immunoSEQ multiplex PCR; TCRdb's copy keeps in-frame clones and lacks some. Of roughly 13,000 clones detected, roughly 69% appear once; the ten largest clones hold roughly 19%. Repertoires were sampled repeatedly during chemoradiotherapy. With respect to this clone: Its cognate antigen is unknown.

This clonotype was obtained from a human donor with HPV-associated anogenital cancer. The biological material was taken from a patient who underwent chemoradiotherapy. This sequence joins TRBV5-1 and TRBJ2-1; D gene unclear. The DNA of the CDR3 is TGCGCCAGCAGACTGGAAATGGGGTGGGATGAGCAGTTCTTC. It encodes CASRLEMGWDEQFF.